These 19 T cell receptor beta chains share one sample of origin, sequenced in a study of T cells in Graves' hyperthyroidism and ophthalmopathy. TCR beta CDR3 regions were amplified from RNA transcripts. The HTBI primer set served for first-round RT-PCR of the TCR CDR3. TCRdb ran MiXCR on the multiplex PCR reads and lists one entry per CDR3 protein. Of about 500,000 distinct CDR3 sequences in the sample, 13% to 15% were seen once. The source material was blood. These receptor sequences come from a young woman with Graves' hyperthyroidism.

This clonotype was picked up many times. The chain employs TRBV27 and TRBJ2-5, with TRBD2 identical over 8 bases. This CDR3 is 15 amino acids long. CDR1 and CDR2 from the germline V gene are MNHEY and SMNVEV (reference sequence). V gave up 6 bases and J gave up 4 bases; unmatched junction bases: 10. For the CDR3, the DNA is TGTGCCAGCAGCCTCCCGGGGGGGTCCCCAGAGACCCAGTACTTC. This translates into CASSLPGGSPETQYF.

In this sample, this clonotype turned up many times. CDR3 sequence (DNA): TGTGCCAGTAGTACCGACCTGAAAGCTAACTATGGCTACACCTTC. This codes for CASSTDLKANYGYTF. V is TRBV19 and J is TRBJ1-2, with D uncertain. V was shortened by 4 bases and J by 0 bases, with 12 bases between the two germline ends. This CDR3 has 15 amino acids. From germline, CDR1 is LNHDA and CDR2 SQIVND (reference sequence). The whole variable domain, filled in from reference TRBV19 and TRBJ1-2, reads DGGITQSPKYLFRKEGQNVTLSCEQNLNHDAMYWYRQDPGQGLRLIYYSQIVNDFQKGDIAEGYSVSREKKESFPLTVTSAQKNPTAFYLCASSTDLKANYGYTFGSGTRLTVV.

This clonotype was picked up many times. The chain joins TRBV7-6 to TRBJ2-5; D is perhaps TRBD2 (5 bases). Germline CDR1 and CDR2: SGHVS and FNYEAQ. Trimming removed 0 bases at V and 8 bases at J, with 7 bases between. The CDR3 loop spans 12 amino acids. The CDR3 reads CASSLAASTQYF. The CDR3 bases are TGTGCCAGCAGCTTAGCGGCTAGCACCCAGTACTTC.

CDR3 nucleotide sequence: TGCAGCAAGGGGGGGGGCGTCCACAATGAGCAGTTCTTC. Translating gives CSKGGGVHNEQFF. V gene TRBV20-1 combines with J gene TRBJ2-1; TRBD2 might be the D (7 bases). The CDR3 has 13 amino acids. CDR1 is DFQATT and CDR2 is SNEGSKA in the germline V gene (reference sequence).

This clonotype was seen many times. The chain is built from TRBV27 and TRBJ1-1; no firm D call. Trimming took off 3 bases at V and 0 bases at J, with 8 bases between the two ends. The CDR3 loop spans 14 amino acids. Germline values: CDR1 MNHEY, CDR2 SMNVEV (reference sequence). The DNA of the CDR3 is TGTGCCAGCAGTTTTCGAGCGCTGAACACTGAAGCTTTCTTT. This sequence encodes CASSFRALNTEAFF.

As concerns this clonotype: Possible read error: a much larger clone is one base away. The gene calls are TRBV24-1 and TRBJ2-2; 7 bases line up with TRBD1. The germline gives CDR1 KGHDR, CDR2 SFDVKD. Losses at the gene ends were 4 bases for V and 1 base for J; bases not matched to a gene: 5. The CDR3 has 16 amino acids. In DNA, the CDR3 is TGTGCCACCAGTGACCCTGGGACAGTGAACACCGGGGAGCTGTTTTTT. Its translation is CATSDPGTVNTGELFF.

V gene TRBV7-9 combines with J gene TRBJ1-5, with a tentative D call TRBD1 (5 bases). The CDR3 contains 15 residues. The germline V gene encodes CDR1 SEHNR and CDR2 FQNEAQ (reference sequence). Trimming pared 2 bases from V and 3 bases from J, leaving 11 bases between. The CDR3 sequence is CASSLSGQINQPQHF. Here the CDR3 DNA reads TGTGCCAGCAGCTTATCAGGGCAGATCAATCAGCCCCAGCATTTT.

In this sample, this clonotype turned up many times. This sequence joins TRBV9 and TRBJ2-3; D tentatively fits TRBD1 or TRBD2 (5 bases each). The CDR3 sequence is 15 residues long. Trimming took off 0 bases at V and 5 bases at J, with 13 bases between the two ends. Germline V gene sequence: CDR1 SGDLS, CDR2 YYNGEE. CDR3 sequence reads: CASSVEEGHRDTQYF. The CDR3 nucleotides read TGTGCCAGCAGCGTAGAAGAGGGGCATCGAGATACGCAGTATTTT.

This clonotype was observed a few times. The chain is built from TRBV6-1 and TRBJ1-1, with 7 bases that match TRBD1. The CDR3 has 14 amino acids. Germline CDR1 reads MNHNS; CDR2 reads SASEGT. Trimming took 7 bases from V and 0 from J; bases not matched to a gene: 5. CDR3: CASIHGTVNTEAFF. CDR3 bases: TGTGCCAGCATTCACGGGACAGTGAACACTGAAGCTTTCTTT.

This clonotype was detected many times. The J gene is TRBJ2-7, the V gene TRBV7-9, with D unresolved. This CDR3 is built from 11 residues. CDR1 is SEHNR, CDR2 FQNEAQ, per germline (reference sequence). Trimming pared 5 bases from V and 5 bases from J, leaving 7 bases between. CDR3 protein: CASSLVDEQYV. The DNA for the CDR3 is TGTGCCAGCAGCCTCGTCGACGAGCAGTACGTC.

This clonotype showed up many times. This chain's CDR3 is CASSLRGWGGRNTEAFF. The CDR3 DNA reads TGTGCCAGCAGTTTACGGGGATGGGGAGGGAGGAACACTGAAGCTTTCTTT. This chain connects TRBV12-3 or TRBV12-4 to TRBJ1-1; D is unclear. The CDR3 runs to 17 residues. Trimming took off 2 bases at V and 1 base at J, with 17 bases between the two ends.

This clonotype was observed a handful of times. A read error may be the cause here, since a much bigger clone is one base away. The chain joins TRBV28 to TRBJ2-7; 11 positions agree with TRBD2. Per germline, CDR1 MDHEN and CDR2 SYDVKM. The CDR3 consists of 15 residues. Germline trimming cut 6 bases from V and 4 bases from J; bases unmatched to any gene: 8. The CDR3 sequence is CASSPGLAELYEQYF. In DNA form, the CDR3 reads TGTGCCAGCAGCCCGGGACTAGCGGAATTGTACGAGCAGTACTTC.

This clonotype was recorded at least ten times. This chain links TRBV20-1 with TRBJ2-5; D perhaps matches TRBD1 (5 bases). Germline V gene data show CDR1 as DFQATT and CDR2 as SNEGSKA (reference sequence). CDR3 length equals 14 residues. The V end lost 4 bases, the J end lost 4 bases, and 16 bases lay between the germline ends. The CDR3 bases are TGCAGTGCTATTAACCCAGGGAACCCAGAGACCCAGTACTTC. Translation gives CSAINPGNPETQYF.

There are many counts of this clonotype. The chain recombines TRBV13 with TRBJ2-3, with D possibly TRBD1 on 6 matching bases. The CDR3 runs 14 residues. The V end lost 6 bases, the J end lost 4 bases, and 14 bases lay between the germline ends. Germline V gene sequence: CDR1 PRHDT, CDR2 FYEKMQ (reference sequence). CDR3 amino acids: CASRIQGLADTQYF. DNA of the CDR3: TGTGCCAGCAGGATACAGGGTCTCGCAGATACGCAGTATTTT.

This clonotype was observed a handful of times. The V gene is TRBV5-1, the J gene TRBJ1-4; TRBD1 might be the D (5 bases). Germline V gene sequence: CDR1 SGHRS, CDR2 YFSETQ. V was cut by 0 bases and J by 8 bases, with 17 bases left in between. The CDR3 contains 16 residues. CDR3 residues: CASSLAGGDMGEKLFF. CDR3 nucleotides: TGCGCCAGCAGCTTGGCGGGGGGTGATATGGGAGAAAAACTGTTTTTT.

This clonotype was counted at least ten times. V gene TRBV15 combines with J gene TRBJ2-3, with D unclear. This CDR3 has 14 residues. CDR1 and CDR2 (germline): LNHNV, YYDKDF (reference sequence). Deletions cut 0 bases from V and 4 bases from J, with 8 bases between. Here the CDR3 DNA reads TGTGCCACCAGCAGAGATCTTGGGGCAGATACGCAGTATTTT. Residues: CATSRDLGADTQYF.

This clonotype was seen ten or more times. The chain has TRBV6-1 and TRBJ2-1; 7 nucleotides agree with TRBD2. Germline-derived CDR1 and CDR2 are MNHNS and SASEGT. Trimming cost V 3 bases and J 3 bases; bases outside gene matches: 8. The CDR3 contains 16 residues. CDR3 region: CASSDVTSVFYNEQFF. CDR3 nucleotide sequence: TGTGCCAGCAGTGACGTAACTAGCGTGTTCTACAATGAGCAGTTCTTC.

Worth noting for this clonotype: A much bigger clone sits one base away, suggesting this may be a read error. This rearrangement joins TRBV19 to TRBJ1-5; D not certain. The germline V gene encodes CDR1 LNHDA and CDR2 SQIVND (reference sequence). Trimming cost V 7 bases and J 9 bases, with 16 bases left between them. This CDR3 region has 13 residues. DNA for the CDR3: TGTGCCAGTACCGATCGGGCCTCGCGGCCCCAGCATTTT. This gives the protein CASTDRASRPQHF.

This clonotype was counted ten times or more. This rearrangement joins TRBV20-1 to TRBJ2-7; 7 nucleotides match TRBD2. CDR1 and CDR2 (germline): DFQATT, SNEGSKA (reference sequence). The CDR3 runs to 13 residues. The trim removed 5 bases at V and 4 bases at J, leaving 8 bases unmatched. The DNA of the CDR3 is TGCAGTGCTTCCCCGGCGGGAGAGTACGAGCAGTACTTC. It is translated as CSASPAGEYEQYF.